The rows below give T cell receptor beta chains drawn from one sample of a study of cytomegalovirus exposure and HLA in healthy donors. Produced via immunoSEQ multiplex PCR; TCRdb's table is partial and in-frame only. This sample has some 200,000 clones, with approximately 82% found just once. Material for sequencing was PBMCs. The receptors come from a woman aged 40 to 50 in good health and CMV-seronegative. The CDR3 runs from the conserved cysteine through the conserved F or W. D genes are given only for firm matches. Only some rows state a clone size, as once, few, many or a class for expanded clones.

V gene	clone size	D gene	J gene	CDR3 DNA	CDR3 protein
TRBV2	.	.	TRBJ1-1	TGTGCCAGCAGTTTGCTTGCGGCCTCCAACACTGAAGCTTTCTTT	CASSLLAASNTEAFF
TRBV28	.	.	TRBJ1-3	TGTGCCAGCAGTTCCCCCGGAGAAGGACTTTCTGGAAACACCATATATTTT	CASSSPGEGLSGNTIYF
TRBV2	once	TRBD2	TRBJ2-2	TGTGCCAGCATTTTTCGGACACTAGCGGGGAGGTCCGGGGAGCTGTTTTTT	CASIFRTLAGRSGELFF
TRBV30	.	.	TRBJ2-7	TGTGCCTGGAGTGTATCCCAGGGGTTCGACGAGCAGTACTTC	CAWSVSQGFDEQYF
TRBV29-1	few	TRBD1	TRBJ2-1	TGCAGCGGGGACAGATACAATGAGCAGTTCTTC	CSGDRYNEQFF
TRBV30	once	TRBD2	TRBJ2-5	TGTGCCTGGACTAGCGGGGGACAAGAGACCCAGTACTTC	CAWTSGGQETQYF
TRBV5-1	.	TRBD1	TRBJ1-1	TGCGCCAGCAGCTGGACAGGGGGCCAGGACACTGAAGCTTTCTTT	CASSWTGGQDTEAFF
TRBV10-3	.	.	TRBJ1-6	TGTGCCATCAGTGATGAGCCGTGGAATTCACCCCTCCACTTT	CAISDEPWNSPLHF
TRBV10-3	.	.	TRBJ1-6	TGTGCCATCAGTGAGTCAAAGGGGTTATATTCACCCCTCCACTTT	CAISESKGLYSPLHF
TRBV28	.	.	TRBJ2-7	TGTGCCAGCAGTTTACTTGCGGGGACCTACGAGCAGTACTTC	CASSLLAGTYEQYF
TRBV7-2	.	.	TRBJ1-3	TGTGCCAGCAGCTTAGTACAGGGAGCATCTGGAAACACCATATATTTT	CASSLVQGASGNTIYF
TRBV2	.	.	TRBJ2-3	TGTGCCAGTACTCACCGACAGGGGCGGGGGACAGATACGCAGTATTTT	CASTHRQGRGTDTQYF
TRBV18	.	.	TRBJ2-1	TGTGCCAGCTCACCCCCTGCAGGGGGGAGGAACAATGAGCAGTTCTTC	CASSPPAGGRNNEQFF
TRBV9	.	TRBD1	TRBJ1-6	TGTGCCAGCAGCCTGACAGGGAATGTTGACTCACCCCTCCACTTT	CASSLTGNVDSPLHF
TRBV2	.	.	TRBJ2-5	TGTGCCAGCAGGACAGACCAAGAGACCCAGTACTTC	CASRTDQETQYF
TRBV7-3	.	.	TRBJ1-1	TGTGCCAGCAGCTTCTTTGGGGGGGCACGGGAAGCTTTCTTT	CASSFFGGAREAFF
TRBV7-3	.	TRBD2	TRBJ2-2	TGTGCCAGCAGCCCTCGGGGGAGTAGCGGGGGGGCCGGGGAGCTGTTTTTT	CASSPRGSSGGAGELFF
TRBV5-1	.	TRBD1	TRBJ2-3	TGCGCCAGCAGCTCCTCCGGGACAGGGTCATATTTT	CASSSSGTGSYF
TRBV2	.	.	TRBJ2-2	TGTGCCAGCACCAGTACGAACACCGGGGAGCTGTTTTTT	CASTSTNTGELFF
TRBV7-8	.	.	TRBJ2-5	TGTGCCAGCAGCTTTGGCACACAAGAGACCCAGTACTTC	CASSFGTQETQYF
TRBV7-8	.	TRBD2	TRBJ2-2	TGTGCCAGCAGCTCTAGCGGGGGGGCCCATAACGGGGAGCTGTTTTTT	CASSSSGGAHNGELFF
TRBV6-1	.	TRBD2	TRBJ2-1	TGTGCCAGCAGTGAACTGGCGGGGGGGTTTAGCTCCTACAATGAGCAGTTCTTC	CASSELAGGFSSYNEQFF
TRBV2	.	TRBD2	TRBJ2-5	TGTGCCAGCAGTGATCGGAGGCGGGGGGGAGAGACCCAGTACTTC	CASSDRRRGGETQYF
TRBV7-8	.	.	TRBJ2-7	TGTGCCAGCAGCTTTCTGTCCCAGAACGAGCAGTACTTC	CASSFLSQNEQYF
TRBV12-5	.	.	TRBJ1-1	TGTGCTAGTGGTCCCTCCGGGGGAGGAACTGAAGCTTTCTTT	CASGPSGGGTEAFF
TRBV29-1	once	.	TRBJ2-5	TGCAGCGTTGAAATTCGCAGGGGTGAGACCCAGTACTTC	CSVEIRRGETQYF
TRBV7-9	.	TRBD1	TRBJ1-2	TGTGCCAGCAGCTTAGGTAGGGCACAGGGGAACTATGGCTACACCTTC	CASSLGRAQGNYGYTF
TRBV4-1	.	.	TRBJ1-4	TGCGCCAGCAGCCAAGATCGGACGCCGGAGGGTGAAAAACTGTTTTTT	CASSQDRTPEGEKLFF
TRBV10-1	.	.	TRBJ1-1	TGCGCCAGCAGTGATCGGGGGTCCCAAAACACTGAAGCTTTCTTT	CASSDRGSQNTEAFF
TRBV7-2	.	.	TRBJ2-3	TGTGCCAGCAGCTCAAAAAGCGCAGATACGCAGTATTTT	CASSSKSADTQYF
TRBV10-3	.	TRBD1	TRBJ1-5	TGTGCCATCAGCTCCGGCACCGGGACAGGGATGTCTAATCAGCCCCAGCATTTT	CAISSGTGTGMSNQPQHF
TRBV19	few	.	TRBJ1-5	TGTGCCAGTAGTATGGAGGGTTCCAATCAGCCCCAGCATTTT	CASSMEGSNQPQHF
TRBV6-1	.	TRBD1	TRBJ1-4	TGTGCCAGCAGCGGACAGGGGAGTGAAAAACTGTTTTTT	CASSGQGSEKLFF
TRBV2	.	.	TRBJ2-3	TGTGCCAGCAGTGAAGCCGGAGTTAGCACAGATACGCAGTATTTT	CASSEAGVSTDTQYF
TRBV29-1	.	TRBD1	TRBJ2-1	TGCAGCGTTGACCACAGGGGATCCTACAATGAGCAGTTCTTC	CSVDHRGSYNEQFF
TRBV7-9	.	TRBD2	TRBJ2-1	TGTGCCAGCAGCTTGGGGCTAGCGGAGTTCTACAATGAGCAGTTCTTC	CASSLGLAEFYNEQFF
TRBV5-4	.	TRBD2	TRBJ2-3	TGTGCCAGCAGCCCAACCGGGACTAGAAATACAGATACGCAGTATTTT	CASSPTGTRNTDTQYF
TRBV4-2	.	TRBD2	TRBJ2-2	TGTGCCAGCAGGCAGAGGGGGGGTCCGGGACTAGTCGGCGGGGAGCTGTTTTTT	CASRQRGGPGLVGGELFF
TRBV4-2	.	TRBD1	TRBJ1-5	TGTGCCAGCAGCCAAGACACCGGGACAGGGAGCCAGCCCCAGCATTTT	CASSQDTGTGSQPQHF
TRBV30	.	.	TRBJ2-1	TGTGCCTGGAGTGAAAGGAGCTCCTACAATGAGCAGTTCTTC	CAWSERSSYNEQFF
TRBV19	.	TRBD1	TRBJ2-4	TGTGCCAGTAGTATGGGGACAGGGGGCGGCATTCAGTACTTC	CASSMGTGGGIQYF
TRBV6-1	.	TRBD1	TRBJ1-2	TGTGCCAGCCGGTCGCGACAGGGGAGCTATGGCTACACCTTC	CASRSRQGSYGYTF
TRBV9	.	TRBD1	TRBJ2-1	TGTGCCAGCAGCCTAGAGGGACAGGGCTACAATGAGCAGTTCTTC	CASSLEGQGYNEQFF
TRBV18	once	TRBD1	TRBJ1-2	TGTGCCAGCTCACGGACAGGGGCGGATGATTATGGCTACACCTTC	CASSRTGADDYGYTF
TRBV2	.	TRBD1	TRBJ1-2	TGTGCCAGCAGTGAAACAGGGGCGAACTATGGCTACACCTTC	CASSETGANYGYTF
TRBV5-5	.	.	TRBJ2-7	TGTGCCAGCAGCTTGACACCTTCCTACGAGCAGTACTTC	CASSLTPSYEQYF
TRBV10-3	.	.	TRBJ1-2	TGTGCCATAAAAGGGGGGGCGGGTGAGGCCGACTATGGCTACACCTTC	CAIKGGAGEADYGYTF
TRBV18	.	TRBD1	TRBJ2-2	TGTGCCAGCTCACCAAGAACCGGGACAGGGGTCGGGGAGCTGTTTTTT	CASSPRTGTGVGELFF
TRBV5-5	.	TRBD1	TRBJ2-7	TGTGCCAGCAGCGGAGGGACAGGTTCTTACGAGCAGTACTTC	CASSGGTGSYEQYF
TRBV30	.	.	TRBJ1-1	TGTGCCTGGACGAGGCTTAGAGCTTTCTTT	CAWTRLRAFF
TRBV5-6	.	.	TRBJ1-2	TGTGCCAGCAGCTTGGTAGGACAGACTTTTCGAGTCGACACCTTC	CASSLVGQTFRVDTF
TRBV5-4	few	.	TRBJ1-6	TGTGCCAGCAGCTTGGATATTGGGACACCGCTGAATTCACCCCTCCACTTT	CASSLDIGTPLNSPLHF
TRBV19	.	TRBD1	TRBJ2-7	TGTGCCAGTAGTATGGGACAGACCTACGAGCAGTACTTC	CASSMGQTYEQYF
TRBV20-1	.	.	TRBJ1-2	TGCAGTGCTAGACCACTCTATGGCTACACCTTC	CSARPLYGYTF
TRBV9	.	.	TRBJ1-3	TGTGCCAGCAGCGTATCCCTGGGAAACACCATATATTTT	CASSVSLGNTIYF
TRBV5-4	.	.	TRBJ2-3	TGTGCCAGCAGTCAGGGCCCCGTGTTGGATACGCAGTATTTT	CASSQGPVLDTQYF
TRBV7-2	.	TRBD2	TRBJ2-3	TGTGCCAGCAGCCAAGGACTAGCAACAGATACGCAGTATTTT	CASSQGLATDTQYF
TRBV19	.	TRBD1	TRBJ2-2	TGTGCCAGTAGCCGGACAGGGTGGACCGGGGAGCTGTTTTTT	CASSRTGWTGELFF
TRBV7-9	.	TRBD1	TRBJ2-7	TGTGCCAGCGACGAAGGACAGGGCGGCTACGAGCAGTACTTC	CASDEGQGGYEQYF
TRBV29-1	.	TRBD1	TRBJ1-1	TGCAGCGTCGACAGGCGGGACAGGGGGCCAGCTGAAGCTTTCTTT	CSVDRRDRGPAEAFF